These T cell receptor beta chains were read from a single sample in a study of cytomegalovirus exposure and HLA in healthy donors. Assay used: immunoSEQ multiplex PCR; TCRdb lists only in-frame clones, some missing. The sample lists approximately 150,000 clones; more than 65% were seen once. The sample taken for sequencing was PBMCs. The receptor set was obtained from a woman aged 40 to 50 in good health and CMV-seropositive. The CDR3 runs from the conserved cysteine through the conserved F or W. The order of the fields is V gene, clone size, J gene, D gene, CDR3 length, CDR3 DNA, CDR3 protein. The D gene is left open where the match is weak. Size is stated for part of the rows, as once, few or many counts, or as a class when the clone is expanded.

TRBV7-9	few	TRBJ1-1	.	19	TGTGCCAGCAGCTCGCCACTCCTGCGACAGGTTCCCATGAACACTGAAGCTTTCTTT	CASSSPLLRQVPMNTEAFF
TRBV23-1	.	TRBJ1-2	TRBD1	14	TGCGCCAGCAGTCCCAAACGGACAGGGAGGAGCTACACCTTC	CASSPKRTGRSYTF
TRBV4-3	few	TRBJ1-4	TRBD1	16	TGCGCCAGCAGCCAGACAGGGGGGGTGGATAATGAAAAACTGTTTTTT	CASSQTGGVDNEKLFF
TRBV15	.	TRBJ1-3	.	15	TGTGCCACCAGAATGGGACTGGGTTCTGGAAACACCATATATTTT	CATRMGLGSGNTIYF
TRBV6-5	.	TRBJ1-1	TRBD1	15	TGTGCCAGCAGTGTCCTACCGGGACAGGGGGCTGAAGCTTTCTTT	CASSVLPGQGAEAFF
TRBV7-8	once	TRBJ2-7	.	14	TGTGCCAGCAGCTTAGGAGAGCTCGGGGTCGAGCAGTACTTC	CASSLGELGVEQYF
TRBV5-4	.	TRBJ1-4	.	14	TGTGCCAGCAGCTTCAGGGGCGGATATGAAAAACTGTTTTTT	CASSFRGGYEKLFF
TRBV7-2	.	TRBJ2-1	TRBD1	15	TGTGCCAGCAGCCGGACAGGGAGCTCCTACAATGAGCAGTTCTTC	CASSRTGSSYNEQFF
TRBV6-5	once	TRBJ2-1	TRBD2	16	TGTGCCAGCAGTTCGGGACTAGCGGGAGGTTACAATGAGCAGTTCTTC	CASSSGLAGGYNEQFF
TRBV7-6	.	TRBJ2-7	.	16	TGTGCCAGCAGCCAAGCATTCAGGGTTAGGCCCTACGAGCAGTACTTC	CASSQAFRVRPYEQYF
TRBV2	.	TRBJ2-1	TRBD2	14	TGTGCCAGCAGGGCCAGCGGGAGGGACAATGAGCAGTTCTTC	CASRASGRDNEQFF
TRBV6-6	.	TRBJ1-1	.	13	TGTGCCAGCAGCCGAACACCTCCGCCTGAAGCTTTCTTT	CASSRTPPPEAFF